This passage covers 7 T cell receptor beta chains from one sample sequenced in a study of glioma-infiltrating T cells. Using RNA template, CDR3s of TCR alpha and beta were amplified with iRepertoire arm-PCR. A single record per CDR3 protein comes from TCRdb applying MiXCR to the multiplex PCR reads. Of 300,000 to 450,000 distinct CDR3 sequences in the sample, approximately 42% were seen once. Source material: glioma tissue, nonneoplastic brain tissue, or PBMCs (not recorded which). These TCRs come from a human donor with low-grade glioma or glioblastoma, undergoing nonglioma brain surgery, or in good health (not recorded which).

The chain has TRBV5-1 and TRBJ2-7; D could derive from TRBD1 or TRBD2 (5 bases each). Germline values: CDR1 SGHRS, CDR2 YFSETQ. The CDR3 is 15 amino acids. V gave up 1 base and J gave up 5 bases, with 16 bases separating them. For the CDR3, the DNA is TGCGCCAGCAGCTTGACCCGGGACGCGCTCCACGAGCAGTACTTC. Its translation is CASSLTRDALHEQYF.

This clonotype was detected ten times or more. In DNA form, the CDR3 reads TGTGCCAGCAGTTACTTAGGACAGGGAGATACGCAGTATTTT. Protein sequence: CASSYLGQGDTQYF. The chain has TRBV6-5 and TRBJ2-3; 8 bases agree with TRBD1. The germline V gene encodes CDR1 MNHEY and CDR2 SVGAGI. With 1 base clipped from V and 5 bases from J, the junction kept 2 bases outside the gene matches. CDR3 length equals 14 residues.

In its sample, this clonotype was seen many times. The chain links TRBV20-1 to TRBJ2-1; a weak D match, TRBD1 (6 bases). This CDR3 is built from 14 residues. Trimming removed 2 bases from V and 4 bases from J, with 12 bases in between. Per the germline V gene, CDR1 is DFQATT and CDR2 is SNEGSKA (reference sequence). The CDR3 DNA is TGCAGTGCTAGAAACAGGGTGGGGTACAATGAGCAGTTCTTC. It yields the protein CSARNRVGYNEQFF.

CDR3 in amino acids: CASSHPGLPPYEQYF. The CDR3 region has the DNA TGTGCCAGCAGTCACCCCGGACTACCTCCCTACGAGCAGTACTTC. The V gene is TRBV6-5, the J gene TRBJ2-7; maybe TRBD2 (6 bases). Trimming took off 5 bases at V and 2 bases at J, with 16 bases between the two ends. CDR1 is MNHEY, CDR2 SVGAGI, per germline. The CDR3 contains 15 residues.

The chain uses TRBV7-2 and TRBJ2-7, with 7 bases that match TRBD1. CDR3 length equals 16 residues. CDR1 SGHTA and CDR2 FQGNSA come from the germline V gene. Germline trimming cut 0 bases from V and 6 bases from J; bases unmatched to any gene: 11. CDR3 amino acids: CASSLALLTGPSEQYF. CDR3 nucleotides: TGTGCCAGCAGCTTAGCCCTACTGACAGGGCCAAGCGAGCAGTACTTC.

The rearrangement uses TRBV6-6 and TRBJ2-2, with TRBD2 matching over 12 bases. CDR3 size: 17 residues. J gave up 7 bases and V 2 bases, and 8 bases lay outside the gene matches. Germline CDR1 and CDR2: MNHNY and SVGAGI (reference sequence). DNA for the CDR3: TGTGCCAGCAGTTACCAGACTAGCGGGAGTTCGGACGGGGAGCTGTTTTTT. Amino acids: CASSYQTSGSSDGELFF.

This clonotype was detected once. This may arise from a read error, as a much more abundant clone is one base away. No conserved phenylalanine or tryptophan ends this CDR3, so it is likely a read error. The CDR3 spells CASSLEQSGRNNGEQFS. CDR3 in DNA: TGTGCCAGCAGCTTAGAGCAGAGTGGGCGCAACAACGGTGAGCAGTTCTCC. The chain uses TRBV7-9 and TRBJ2-1, with D uncertain. CDR1 SEHNR and CDR2 FQNEAQ come from the germline V gene (reference sequence). V was pared by 1 base and J by 9 bases, with 22 bases between. The CDR3 contains 17 residues.